This record covers a single T cell receptor beta chain. The data belong to a study of beta chain features in type 1 diabetes. The investigators reverse transcribed all of the isolated RNA, so they sequenced expressed TCRB transcripts. Sequencing used immunoSEQ multiplex PCR; TCRdb keeps in-frame clones, though not all of them. This table has around 400,000 clones, about 15% appearing once. The authors took one heparinised blood draw, averaging approximately 0.12 L, from each donor. V lost 0 bases to trimming and J lost 4 bases, with 12 bases between them. The CDR3 covers 15 residues. Germline V lookup: CDR1 SGHDN, CDR2 FVKESK.

The TCR originated in a woman aged 18 to 35 in good health. The chain carries TRBV14 and TRBJ1-1; possible D gene TRBD1, 5 bases. The specimen sequenced was naive CD4+ T cells from blood. CDR3 sequence (DNA): TGTGCCAGCAGCCAAGATCGGTTGGGGGGCACTGAAGCTTTCTTT. It is translated as CASSQDRLGGTEAFF.